The entry below describes one T cell receptor beta chain. Its antigen is not known. The sample originates from a study of cytomegalovirus exposure and HLA in healthy donors. This CDR3 spans 15 amino acids. Trimming stripped 8 bases from V and 0 bases from J, with 11 bases between. The germline gives CDR1 LNHDA, CDR2 SQIVND (reference sequence). Regarding the study as a whole: A later analysis appeared to link common viral pathogens to several of the most significant clusters. The study reported that TCR beta sequences accurately predicted HLA-A and HLA-B alleles in most subjects. With later analysis, a missense DCLRE1C variant became linked to TCR beta V- and J-gene trimming. Most TCR sequences proved rare, with some public TCRs found in many donors.

Both 60 Vbeta primers and 13 Jbeta primers went into the PCR. Here immunoSEQ multiplex PCR was the method, and the copy in TCRdb shows in-frame clones only, minus some. This sample has tens of thousands of clones, with over 65% found just once. This chain joins TRBV19 and TRBJ1-6; the D is unclear. The receptor was derived from a man in his forties in good health and CMV-seropositive. Source material: PBMCs. The DNA for the CDR3 is TGTGCCAGTGATCACGGGAGCTCCTATAATTCACCCCTCCACTTT. Translating gives CASDHGSSYNSPLHF.